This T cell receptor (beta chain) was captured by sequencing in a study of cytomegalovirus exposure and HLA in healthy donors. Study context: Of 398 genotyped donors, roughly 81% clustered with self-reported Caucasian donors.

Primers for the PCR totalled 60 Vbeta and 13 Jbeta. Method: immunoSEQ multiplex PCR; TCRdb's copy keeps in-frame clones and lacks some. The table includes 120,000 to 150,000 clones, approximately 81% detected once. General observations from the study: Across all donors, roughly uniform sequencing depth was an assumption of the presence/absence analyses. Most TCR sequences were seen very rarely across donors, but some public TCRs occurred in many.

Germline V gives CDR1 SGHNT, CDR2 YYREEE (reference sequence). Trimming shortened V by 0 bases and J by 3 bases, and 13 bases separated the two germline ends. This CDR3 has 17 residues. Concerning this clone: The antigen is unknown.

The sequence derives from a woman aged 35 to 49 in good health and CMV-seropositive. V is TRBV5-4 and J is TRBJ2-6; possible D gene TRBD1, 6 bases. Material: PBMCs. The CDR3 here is CASSLDLGGNGANVLTF. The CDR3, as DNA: TGTGCCAGCAGCTTGGACCTTGGGGGCAATGGGGCCAACGTCCTGACTTTC.